The 3 T cell receptor beta chains below were found in one sample sequenced in a study of CD8+ T cells in alopecia areata. Following RNA extraction, reverse transcription yielded cDNA that acted as the sequencing template. The protocol was immunoSEQ multiplex PCR, while the TCRdb copy is restricted to in-frame clones and leaves out a portion. Among 30,000 to 40,000 clones listed, 45% to 70% were seen once. CD4+ cells of roughly five patients were subjected to sorting into CD25+CD127- cells. Sequencing used CD4+ Tregs sorted from blood. The receptors stem from a human donor with alopecia areata.

Notes on this clone: Other DNA sequences within the sample encode an identical CDR3. The chain recombines TRBV5-1 with TRBJ2-7; D perhaps matches TRBD1 (6 bases). The V gene lost 0 bases and the J gene lost 4 bases, with 11 bases spanning the gap. Per germline, CDR1 SGHRS and CDR2 YFSETQ. The CDR3 extends over 14 amino acids. CDR3 region: CASSLDRVAYEQYF. In DNA, the CDR3 is TGCGCCAGCAGCTTGGACAGGGTCGCTTACGAGCAGTACTTC. The variable domain in full, with the rest retrieved from reference TRBV5-1 and TRBJ2-7, is KAGVTQTPRYLIKTRGQQVTLSCSPISGHRSVSWYQQTPGQGLQFLFEYFSETQRNKGNFPGRFSGRQFSNSRSEMNVSTLELGDSALYLCASSLDRVAYEQYFGPGTRLTVT.

In its sample, this clone was seen a few times. V is TRBV27 and J is TRBJ1-1, with D perhaps TRBD1 (6 bases). The length of the CDR3 is 17 residues. From germline, CDR1 is MNHEY and CDR2 SMNVEV (reference sequence). V lost 4 bases and J lost 0, with 18 bases in between. For the CDR3, the DNA is TGTGCCAGCAGTTCAAAGCAGGGGCGTTTTATGAACACTGAAGCTTTCTTT. Translated, it gives CASSSKQGRFMNTEAFF.

This chain joins TRBV5-1 and TRBJ2-1; D may be TRBD1 (5 bases). The CDR3 sequence is 14 residues long. The V gene's germline CDR1 is SGHRS and CDR2 YFSETQ. Between the trimmed V and J ends, which lost 4 bases and 0 bases, there was a span of 8 bases. This CDR3 reads CASSTDISYNEQFF. CDR3 DNA: TGCGCCAGCAGCACGGACATCTCCTACAATGAGCAGTTCTTC.